The 17 T cell receptor beta chains below come from one sample, sequenced in a study of blood T cell repertoires in COVID-19. Repertoires were generated with immunoSEQ multiplex PCR, while TCRdb's copy carries only in-frame clones and drops some. Here the sample spans roughly 160,000 clones, approximately 85% being singletons. The sample consisted of peripheral blood. The source is a man at least 80 years old with COVID-19, enrolled during active disease.

J is TRBJ2-7 and V is TRBV3-1 (or the pseudogene TRBV3-2); 8 bases are shared with TRBD1. The V gene's germline CDR1 is LGHDT and CDR2 YNNKEL (reference sequence). Trimming removed 6 bases from V and 5 bases from J; junction bases left unmatched: 9. The CDR3 spans 14 residues. CDR3 residues: CASSPRGQSDEQYF. DNA for the CDR3: TGTGCCAGCAGTCCCAGGGGGCAAAGTGACGAGCAGTACTTC.

The chain combines TRBV7-7 with TRBJ2-2; perhaps TRBD1 as D (6 bases). The CDR3 totals 14 residues. From germline, CDR1 is SSHAT and CDR2 FNYEAQ (reference sequence). V lost 6 bases to trimming and J lost 2 bases, with 10 bases between them. In nucleotides, the CDR3 is TGTGCCAGCAGAAGGACAGCAAACACCGGGGAGCTGTTTTTT. Residues: CASRRTANTGELFF.

This chain uses TRBV7-2 with TRBJ1-3; weak D call: TRBD1 (6 bases). V lost 4 bases and J 0 bases, leaving 13 bases between the germline ends. The CDR3 sequence is 16 residues long. The germline gives CDR1 SGHTA, CDR2 FQGNSA. The DNA of the CDR3 is TGTGCCAGCAGCTCCCGAGGACAGCTCTCTGGAAACACCATATATTTT. Its protein product is CASSSRGQLSGNTIYF.

The chain employs TRBV6-2 or TRBV6-3 and TRBJ1-1, with a weak D call TRBD1 (6 bases). The CDR3 extends over 14 amino acids. CDR1 and CDR2 from the germline V gene are MNHEY and SVGEGT. Between the trimmed V and J ends, which lost 5 bases and 2 bases, there was a span of 12 bases. The CDR3 spells CASSGRDTNTEAFF. For the CDR3, the DNA is TGTGCCAGCAGTGGCCGGGACACTAACACTGAAGCTTTCTTT.

On this clone: Distinct nucleotide sequences in the sample also encode this CDR3. V is TRBV9 and J is TRBJ1-5, with D perhaps TRBD1 (5 bases). The CDR3 runs to 14 residues. V lost 0 bases and J lost 2, with 6 bases in between. The germline CDR1 and CDR2 sequences are SGDLS and YYNGEE. The CDR3 DNA sequence: TGTGCCAGCAGCGTAGGGGGCGGCAATCAGCCCCAGCATTTT. Its protein is CASSVGGGNQPQHF.

This rearrangement joins TRBV5-1 to TRBJ2-2; 11 bases map to TRBD1. There are 15 residues in the CDR3. With 3 bases clipped from V and 4 bases from J, the junction kept 2 bases outside the gene matches. Germline assignment: CDR1 SGHRS and CDR2 YFSETQ. Here the CDR3 DNA reads TGCGCCAGCAGCTGGACAGGGGGCGGCACCGGGGAGCTGTTTTTT. It codes for CASSWTGGGTGELFF. The full variable domain, in which reference TRBV5-1 and TRBJ2-2 provide the parts outside the CDR3, is KAGVTQTPRYLIKTRGQQVTLSCSPISGHRSVSWYQQTPGQGLQFLFEYFSETQRNKGNFPGRFSGRQFSNSRSEMNVSTLELGDSALYLCASSWTGGGTGELFFGEGSRLTVL.

For this clone: Other DNA sequences in the sample encode the same CDR3. The V call is TRBV4-1, the J call TRBJ1-5; 9 bases map to TRBD1. The length of the CDR3 is 16 residues. Losses at the gene ends were 0 bases for V and 2 bases for J; bases not matched to a gene: 2. Germline V gene sequence: CDR1 MGHRA, CDR2 YSYEKL. This chain's CDR3 is CASSQDRDRGNQPQHF. CDR3 nucleotide sequence: TGCGCCAGCAGCCAAGACAGGGACAGGGGCAATCAGCCCCAGCATTTT.

As regards this clone: Sequence at one end of the junction differs from germline and may be a read error. The J gene is TRBJ2-7, the V gene TRBV11-3, with D maybe TRBD1 (6 bases). Germline V gene sequence: CDR1 SGHNT, CDR2 YENEEA. The CDR3 has 12 residues. The CDR3 region is CASSSRGYGQYF. In DNA form, the CDR3 reads TGTGCCAGCAGCTCCAGGGGCTACGGGCAGTACTTC.

The chain links TRBV9 to TRBJ1-2; possibly TRBD1 for D (5 bases). The germline CDR1 and CDR2 sequences are SGDLS and YYNGEE. V was shortened by 0 bases and J by 4 bases, with 10 bases between the two germline ends. CDR3 length: 14 residues. CDR3 sequence: CASSVEQVPYGYTF. The CDR3 DNA follows: TGTGCCAGCAGCGTAGAACAGGTTCCCTATGGCTACACCTTC.

The chain joins TRBV7-7 to TRBJ1-3; 7 bases map to TRBD1. The CDR3 loop spans 16 amino acids. The germline V gene encodes CDR1 SSHAT and CDR2 FNYEAQ (reference sequence). The ends lost 5 bases at V and 0 bases at J; junction bases unmatched: 7. The CDR3 nucleotides read TGTGCCAGCAGCCCAGGGGGGTCCCTCTCTGGAAACACCATATATTTT. Residues: CASSPGGSLSGNTIYF.

This chain links TRBV19 with TRBJ1-3, with 8 bases identical to TRBD1. Germline V CDR1 and CDR2: LNHDA, SQIVND (reference sequence). The trim removed 3 bases at V and 2 bases at J, leaving 0 bases unmatched. The CDR3 length is 14 residues. Written as DNA, the CDR3 is TGTGCCAGTAGTATGGGACAGGCTGGAAACACCATATATTTT. Translating it yields CASSMGQAGNTIYF. The full variable domain, in which reference TRBV19 and TRBJ1-3 provide the parts outside the CDR3, is DGGITQSPKYLFRKEGQNVTLSCEQNLNHDAMYWYRQDPGQGLRLIYYSQIVNDFQKGDIAEGYSVSREKKESFPLTVTSAQKNPTAFYLCASSMGQAGNTIYFGEGSWLTVV.

The chain employs TRBV27 and TRBJ2-7; 11 nucleotides agree with TRBD1. This CDR3 has 14 residues. Germline trimming cut 6 bases from V and 3 bases from J; bases unmatched to any gene: 4. Germline-derived CDR1 and CDR2 are MNHEY and SMNVEV (reference sequence). This CDR3 reads CASRKDRGLYEQYF. Here the CDR3 DNA reads TGTGCCAGCAGAAAGGACAGGGGGCTCTACGAGCAGTACTTC.

In this sample, this clone turned up once. This chain uses TRBV29-1 with TRBJ2-3, with 10 bases that match TRBD2. The V segment lost 4 bases and the J segment 3 bases; nucleotides outside the gene matches: 13. In germline, CDR1 is SQVTM, CDR2 ANQGSEA. The CDR3 runs 17 residues. The chain's CDR3 is CSVVPFQASGGTDTQYF. CDR3 nucleotide sequence: TGCAGCGTTGTCCCTTTTCAAGCTAGCGGGGGAACAGATACGCAGTATTTT.

This chain uses TRBV6-2 or TRBV6-3 with TRBJ1-6, with D uncertain. Germline V gene data show CDR1 as MNHEY and CDR2 as SVGEGT. The CDR3 runs to 15 residues. V shed 2 bases and J shed 3 bases, with 8 bases lying between them. The DNA for the CDR3 is TGTGCCAGCAGTTACGGCGGAGACTATAATTCACCCCTCCACTTT. Its translation: CASSYGGDYNSPLHF.

The chain employs TRBV7-9 and TRBJ1-2; TRBD1 is a possible D gene (5 bases). The V end lost 4 bases, the J end lost 2 bases, and 8 bases lay between the germline ends. Germline V lookup: CDR1 SEHNR, CDR2 FQNEAQ (reference sequence). The CDR3 contains 13 residues. In DNA, the CDR3 is TGTGCCAGCAGCTCGGAGGGGAACTATGGCTACACCTTC. This encodes CASSSEGNYGYTF.

J is TRBJ1-6 and V is TRBV6-6; 12 bases line up with TRBD1. The J segment lost 10 bases and the V segment lost 2 bases, leaving 6 bases of the junction unmatched. From germline, CDR1 is MNHNY and CDR2 SVGAGI (reference sequence). There are 16 residues in the CDR3. In DNA form, the CDR3 reads TGTGCCAGCAGTTACCCTTCCGGGACAGGGGGCTCACCCCTCCACTTT. Its protein is CASSYPSGTGGSPLHF.

The chain carries TRBV4-2 and TRBJ1-6; perhaps TRBD1 as D (5 bases). The CDR3 covers 19 residues. Trimming cost V 4 bases and J 5 bases, with 24 bases left between them. Germline loops: CDR1 LGHNA, CDR2 YNFKEQ. The CDR3 DNA sequence: TGTGCCAGCAGCCGGGTCTCGGGGGGGGTTCGAGGGAATAATTCACCCCTCCACTTT. Translated: CASSRVSGGVRGNNSPLHF.